The rows below give T cell receptor beta chains drawn from one sample of a study of T cells in localized non-small cell lung cancer. The protocol was immunoSEQ multiplex PCR, while the TCRdb copy is restricted to in-frame clones and leaves out a portion. Found here are 30,000 to 35,000 clones, around 93% of them singletons; the top ten hold less than 2.5%. The sample consisted of peripheral blood, taken before any cancer treatment. The receptor set was obtained from a female donor of 60 years or more with stage I lung adenocarcinoma. Both conserved end residues are part of each CDR3. The D gene is left open where the match is weak.

TGCGCCAGCAGCTTGAACGGTGCGAACACCGGGGAGCTGTTTTTT | CASSLNGANTGELFF | - | TRBJ2-2 | TRBV5-1
TGTGCCAGCAGTTACAACGACAGGGACACTGAAGCTTTCTTT | CASSYNDRDTEAFF | TRBD1 | TRBJ1-1 | TRBV6-5
TGTGCCAGCAGCTTACAGGACGAAAAACTGTTTTTT | CASSLQDEKLFF | - | TRBJ1-4 | TRBV7-9
TGCGCCAGCAGCAAACGACAGGACGGGGAAGCTTTCTTT | CASSKRQDGEAFF | - | TRBJ1-1 | TRBV5-1
TGTGCCAGCAGTCCTTGGGCAGGGGGCAGGTCGGATACGCAGTATTTT | CASSPWAGGRSDTQYF | TRBD1 | TRBJ2-3 | TRBV5-5
TGCGCCAGCAATGCGGGGGGAAGCGAGACCCAGTACTTC | CASNAGGSETQYF | TRBD2 | TRBJ2-5 | TRBV5-1
TGTGCCAGCAGTGATGTCTCCTGGGGGCGTGAAAAACTGTTTTTT | CASSDVSWGREKLFF | - | TRBJ1-4 | TRBV25-1
TGCAGCGTGTCCTTTGGGTTCGGGACAGGGAGTGAAAAACTGTTTTTT | CSVSFGFGTGSEKLFF | TRBD1 | TRBJ1-4 | TRBV29-1
TGTGCCAGCAGCCAAGTCCACCAGGGGACTGAAGCTTTCTTT | CASSQVHQGTEAFF | - | TRBJ1-1 | TRBV14
TGCGCCAGCAGTAGGGGTGCAGGCGAAAAACTGTTTTTT | CASSRGAGEKLFF | - | TRBJ1-4 | TRBV5-1
TGCGCCAGCAGCTTGGGGCCGAACTATGGCTACACCTTC | CASSLGPNYGYTF | - | TRBJ1-2 | TRBV5-1
TGTGCCAGCGTTGGGACACGCCCCTCCTATGGCTACACCTTC | CASVGTRPSYGYTF | - | TRBJ1-2 | TRBV28
TGTGCCAGCAGCTTAAGGGACAGTTCCTACGAGCAGTACTTC | CASSLRDSSYEQYF | TRBD1 | TRBJ2-7 | TRBV7-9
TGTGCCAGCAGTCCTCGGACAGGGATAGGTTCACCCCTCCACTTT | CASSPRTGIGSPLHF | TRBD1 | TRBJ1-6 | TRBV6-1
TGTGCCACCAGCAGAGGATGGGAGCAGTACTTC | CATSRGWEQYF | - | TRBJ2-7 | TRBV15
TGTGCTAGTGGTTTTGCCACCGGGCCCCGCACCACTGAAGCTTTCTTT | CASGFATGPRTTEAFF | - | TRBJ1-1 | TRBV12-5